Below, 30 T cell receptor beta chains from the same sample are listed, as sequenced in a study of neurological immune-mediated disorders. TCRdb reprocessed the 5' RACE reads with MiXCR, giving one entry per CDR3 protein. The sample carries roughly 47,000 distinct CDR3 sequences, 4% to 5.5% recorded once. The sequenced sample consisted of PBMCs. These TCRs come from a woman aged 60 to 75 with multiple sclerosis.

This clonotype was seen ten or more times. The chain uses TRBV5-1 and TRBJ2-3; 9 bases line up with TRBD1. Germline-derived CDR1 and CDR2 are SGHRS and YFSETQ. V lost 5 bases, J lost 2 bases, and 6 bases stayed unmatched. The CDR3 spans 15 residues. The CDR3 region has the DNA TGCGCCAGCAGAATCGGACAGGGGCTCACAGATACGCAGTATTTT. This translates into CASRIGQGLTDTQYF.

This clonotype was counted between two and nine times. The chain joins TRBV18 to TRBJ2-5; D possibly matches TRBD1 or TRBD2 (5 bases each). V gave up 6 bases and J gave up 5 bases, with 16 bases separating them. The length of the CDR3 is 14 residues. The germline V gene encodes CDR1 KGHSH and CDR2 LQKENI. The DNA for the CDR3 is TGTGCCAGCTCCCCTGGGACGGCAGCGGAGACCCAGTACTTC. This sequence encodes CASSPGTAAETQYF.

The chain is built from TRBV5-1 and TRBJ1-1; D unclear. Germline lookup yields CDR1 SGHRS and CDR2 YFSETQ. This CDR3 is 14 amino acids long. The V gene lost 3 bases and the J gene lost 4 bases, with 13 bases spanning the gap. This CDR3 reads CASSSRLEATEAFF. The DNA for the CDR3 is TGCGCCAGCAGCTCCCGGTTGGAGGCCACTGAAGCTTTCTTT.

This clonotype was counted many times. CDR3 in amino acids: CASSEQTSLEQETQYF. The CDR3 coding sequence is TGTGCCAGCAGCGAACAAACCTCTTTGGAGCAAGAGACCCAGTACTTC. The chain carries TRBV9 and TRBJ2-5; D gene uncertain. The germline V and J ends were trimmed by 3 bases and 2 bases, with 17 bases remaining between them. This CDR3 contains 16 residues. Germline lookup yields CDR1 SGDLS and CDR2 YYNGEE.

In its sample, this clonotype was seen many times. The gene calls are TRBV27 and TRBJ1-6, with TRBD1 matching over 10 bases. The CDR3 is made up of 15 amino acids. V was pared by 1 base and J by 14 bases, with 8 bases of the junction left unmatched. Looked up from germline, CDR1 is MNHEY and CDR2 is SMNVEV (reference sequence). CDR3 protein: CASSLFGTGVFTLHF. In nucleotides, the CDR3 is TGTGCCAGCAGTTTATTCGGGACAGGGGTATTCACCCTCCACTTT.

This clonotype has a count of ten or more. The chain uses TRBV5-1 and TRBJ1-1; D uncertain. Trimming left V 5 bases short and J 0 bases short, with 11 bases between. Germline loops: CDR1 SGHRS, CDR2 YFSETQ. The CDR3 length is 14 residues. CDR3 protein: CASRLGLMNTEAFF. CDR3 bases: TGCGCCAGCAGGCTTGGGCTTATGAACACTGAAGCTTTCTTT.

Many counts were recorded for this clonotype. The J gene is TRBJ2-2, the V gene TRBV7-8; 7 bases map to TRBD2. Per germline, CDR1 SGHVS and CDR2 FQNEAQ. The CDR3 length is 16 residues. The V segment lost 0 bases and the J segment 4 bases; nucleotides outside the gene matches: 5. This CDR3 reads CASSLARLAGTGELFF. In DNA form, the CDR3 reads TGTGCCAGCAGCTTAGCCCGACTAGCAGGCACCGGGGAGCTGTTTTTT.

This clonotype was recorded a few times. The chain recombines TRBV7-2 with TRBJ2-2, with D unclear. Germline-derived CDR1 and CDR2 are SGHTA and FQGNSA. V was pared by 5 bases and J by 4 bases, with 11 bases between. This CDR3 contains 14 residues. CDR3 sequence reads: CASSATYLTGELFF. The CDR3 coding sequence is TGTGCCAGCAGCGCGACATACCTCACCGGGGAGCTGTTTTTT.

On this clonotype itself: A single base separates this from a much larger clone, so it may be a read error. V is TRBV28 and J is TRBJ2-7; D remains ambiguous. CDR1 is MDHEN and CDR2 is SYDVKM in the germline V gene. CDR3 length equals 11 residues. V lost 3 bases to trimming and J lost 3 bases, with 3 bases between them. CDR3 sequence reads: CASSFLYEQYV. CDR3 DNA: TGTGCCAGCAGTTTCCTCTACGAGCAGTACGTC.

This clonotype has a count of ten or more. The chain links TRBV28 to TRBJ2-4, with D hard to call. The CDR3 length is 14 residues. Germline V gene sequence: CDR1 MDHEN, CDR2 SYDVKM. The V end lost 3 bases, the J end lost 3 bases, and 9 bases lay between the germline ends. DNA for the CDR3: TGTGCCAGCAGTTTCCCGACTCACAAAAACATTCAGTACTTC. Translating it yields CASSFPTHKNIQYF.

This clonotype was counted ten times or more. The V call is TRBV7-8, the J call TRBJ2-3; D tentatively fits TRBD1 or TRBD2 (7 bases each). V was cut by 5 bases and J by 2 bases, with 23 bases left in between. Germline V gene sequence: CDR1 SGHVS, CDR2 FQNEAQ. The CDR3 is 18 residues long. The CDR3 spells CASSPLPTGAGDTDTQYF. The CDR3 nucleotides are TGTGCCAGCAGCCCCTTACCCACAGGGGCGGGAGACACAGATACGCAGTATTTT.

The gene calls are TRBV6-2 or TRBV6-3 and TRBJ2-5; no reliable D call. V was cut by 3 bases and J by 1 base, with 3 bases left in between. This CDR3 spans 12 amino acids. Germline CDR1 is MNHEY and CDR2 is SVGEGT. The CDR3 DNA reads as TGTGCCAGCAGTTATTTCCAAGAGACCCAGTACTTC. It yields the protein CASSYFQETQYF.

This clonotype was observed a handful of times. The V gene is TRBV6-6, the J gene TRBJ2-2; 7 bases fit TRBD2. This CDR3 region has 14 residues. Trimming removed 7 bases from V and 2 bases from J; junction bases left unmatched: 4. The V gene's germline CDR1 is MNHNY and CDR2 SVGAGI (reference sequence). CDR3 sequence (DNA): TGTGCCAGCATCAGGGACTACAACACCGGGGAGCTGTTTTTT. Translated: CASIRDYNTGELFF.

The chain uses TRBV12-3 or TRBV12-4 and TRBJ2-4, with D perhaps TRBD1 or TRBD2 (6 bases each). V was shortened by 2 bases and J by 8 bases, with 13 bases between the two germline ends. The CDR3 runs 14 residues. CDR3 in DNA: TGTGCCAGCAGTTTAAGGCAGGGGAGGCACATTCAGTACTTC. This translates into CASSLRQGRHIQYF.

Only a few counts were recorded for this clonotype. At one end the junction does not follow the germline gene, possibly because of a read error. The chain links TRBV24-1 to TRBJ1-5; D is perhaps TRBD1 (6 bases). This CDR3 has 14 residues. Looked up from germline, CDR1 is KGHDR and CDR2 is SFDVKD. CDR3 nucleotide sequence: TGTGCCACCAGTGAGCCGGGACAACTGAAGCCCCAGAATTTT. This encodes CATSEPGQLKPQNF.

The CDR3 here is CASSLWWGITYEQYF. Written as DNA, the CDR3 is TGTGCCAGCAGTTTATGGTGGGGAATAACCTACGAGCAGTACTTC. The gene calls are TRBV12-3 or TRBV12-4 and TRBJ2-7; D uncertain. The CDR3 consists of 15 residues. V dropped 2 bases and J dropped 2 bases, with 13 bases sitting between them.

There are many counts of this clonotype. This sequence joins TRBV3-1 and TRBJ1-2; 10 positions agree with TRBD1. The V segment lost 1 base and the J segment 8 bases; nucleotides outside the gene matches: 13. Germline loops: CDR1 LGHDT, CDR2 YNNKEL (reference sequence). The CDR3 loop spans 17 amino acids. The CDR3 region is CASSQGPPGQGMGGYTF. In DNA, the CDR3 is TGTGCCAGCAGCCAAGGGCCCCCGGGACAGGGGATGGGGGGCTACACCTTC.

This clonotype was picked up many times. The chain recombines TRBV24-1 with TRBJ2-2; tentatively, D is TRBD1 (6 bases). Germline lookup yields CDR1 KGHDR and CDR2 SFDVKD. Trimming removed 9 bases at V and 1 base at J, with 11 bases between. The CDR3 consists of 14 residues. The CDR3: CATEGRGNTGELFF. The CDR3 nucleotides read TGTGCCACCGAGGGCAGGGGGAACACCGGGGAGCTGTTTTTT.

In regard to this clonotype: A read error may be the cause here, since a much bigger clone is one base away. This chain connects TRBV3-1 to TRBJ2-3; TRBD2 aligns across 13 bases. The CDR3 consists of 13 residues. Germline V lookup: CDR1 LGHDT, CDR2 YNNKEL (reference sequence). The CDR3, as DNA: TGTGCGACTAGCGGGGGGCTCACAGATATGCAGTATTTT. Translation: CATSGGLTDMQYF.

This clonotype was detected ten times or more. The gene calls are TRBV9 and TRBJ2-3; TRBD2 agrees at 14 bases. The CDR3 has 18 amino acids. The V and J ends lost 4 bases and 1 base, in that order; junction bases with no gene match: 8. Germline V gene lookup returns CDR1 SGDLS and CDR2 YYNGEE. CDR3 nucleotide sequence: TGTGCCAGCAGCCCGACAGGGACTAGCGGGAGACGCACAGATACGCAGTATTTT. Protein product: CASSPTGTSGRRTDTQYF.

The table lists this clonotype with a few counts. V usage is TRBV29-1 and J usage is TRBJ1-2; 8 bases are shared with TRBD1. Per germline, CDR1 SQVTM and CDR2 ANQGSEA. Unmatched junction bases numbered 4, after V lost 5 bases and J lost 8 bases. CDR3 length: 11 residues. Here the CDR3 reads CSVPGGGGYTF. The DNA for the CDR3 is TGCAGCGTTCCAGGGGGCGGGGGCTACACCTTC.

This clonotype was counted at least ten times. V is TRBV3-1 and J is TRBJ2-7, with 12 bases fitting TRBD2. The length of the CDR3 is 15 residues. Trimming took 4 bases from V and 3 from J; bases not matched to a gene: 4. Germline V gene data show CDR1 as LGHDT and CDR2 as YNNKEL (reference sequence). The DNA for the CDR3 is TGTGCCAGCAGCCCTACTAGCGGGGGGATCTACGAGCAGTACTTC. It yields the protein CASSPTSGGIYEQYF.

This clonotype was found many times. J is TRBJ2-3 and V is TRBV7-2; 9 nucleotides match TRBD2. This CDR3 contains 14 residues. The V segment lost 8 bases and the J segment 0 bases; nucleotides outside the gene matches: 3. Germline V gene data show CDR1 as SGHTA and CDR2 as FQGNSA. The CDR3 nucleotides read TGTGCCAGCTTGCGGGGGGGGAGCACAGATACGCAGTATTTT. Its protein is CASLRGGSTDTQYF.

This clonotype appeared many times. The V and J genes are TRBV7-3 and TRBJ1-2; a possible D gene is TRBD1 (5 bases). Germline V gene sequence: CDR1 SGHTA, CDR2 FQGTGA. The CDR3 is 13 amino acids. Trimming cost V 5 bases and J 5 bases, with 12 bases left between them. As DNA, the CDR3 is TGTGCCAGCAGCGCGGGCGGGGCTTATGGCTACACCTTC. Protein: CASSAGGAYGYTF.

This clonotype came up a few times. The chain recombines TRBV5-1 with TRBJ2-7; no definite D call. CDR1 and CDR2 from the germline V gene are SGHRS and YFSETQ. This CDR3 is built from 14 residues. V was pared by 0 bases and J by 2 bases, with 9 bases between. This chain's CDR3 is CASSLAWGTYEQYF. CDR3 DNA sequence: TGCGCCAGCAGCTTGGCCTGGGGTACCTACGAGCAGTACTTC.

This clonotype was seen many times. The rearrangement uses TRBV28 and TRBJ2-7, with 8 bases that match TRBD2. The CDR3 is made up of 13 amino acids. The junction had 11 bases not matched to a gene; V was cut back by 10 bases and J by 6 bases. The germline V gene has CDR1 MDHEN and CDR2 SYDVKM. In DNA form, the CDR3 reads TGTGCCACCCTGGGACGGGGGGGCGGCGAGCAGTACTTC. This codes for CATLGRGGGEQYF.

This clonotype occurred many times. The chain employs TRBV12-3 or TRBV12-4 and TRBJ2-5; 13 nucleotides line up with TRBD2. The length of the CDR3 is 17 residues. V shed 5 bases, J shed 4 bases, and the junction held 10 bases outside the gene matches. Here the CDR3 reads CASSPDWTSGSGETQYF. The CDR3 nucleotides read TGTGCCAGCAGTCCCGATTGGACTAGCGGGAGCGGAGAGACCCAGTACTTC.

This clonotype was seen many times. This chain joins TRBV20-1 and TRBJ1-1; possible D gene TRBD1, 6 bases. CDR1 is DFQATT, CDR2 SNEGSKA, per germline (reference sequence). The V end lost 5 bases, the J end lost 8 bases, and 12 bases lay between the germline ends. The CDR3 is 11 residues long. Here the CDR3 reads CSARGALEAFF. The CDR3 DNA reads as TGCAGTGCTCGGGGGGCGTTGGAAGCTTTCTTT.

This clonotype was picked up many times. CDR3 coding DNA: TGCAGTGCTAGTCGACAGAGAAGCTATGGCTACACCTTC. It translates to CSASRQRSYGYTF. The V gene is TRBV20-1, the J gene TRBJ1-2; perhaps TRBD1 as D (5 bases). Trimming removed 3 bases at V and 4 bases at J, with 12 bases between. Germline V gene data show CDR1 as DFQATT and CDR2 as SNEGSKA (reference sequence). This CDR3 has 13 residues.

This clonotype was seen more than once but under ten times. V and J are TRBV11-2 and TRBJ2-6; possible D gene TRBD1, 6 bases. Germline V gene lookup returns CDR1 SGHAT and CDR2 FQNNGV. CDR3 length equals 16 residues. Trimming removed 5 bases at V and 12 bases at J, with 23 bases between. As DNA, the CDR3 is TGTGCCAGCAGCCAACTCTATCCGGGACACGGGTTCGTCCTGACTTTC. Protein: CASSQLYPGHGFVLTF.